This T cell receptor (beta chain) was captured by sequencing in a study of blood T cell repertoires in COVID-19. Generated by immunoSEQ multiplex PCR, the TCRdb table keeps only in-frame clones and is missing some. The table shows 300,000 to 350,000 clones, with over 70% occurring only once. CDR3 length: 15 residues. In germline, CDR1 is LNHDA, CDR2 SQIVND (reference sequence). With 8 bases removed from V and 0 bases from J, the gap between germline ends came to 14 bases. J is TRBJ2-4 and V is TRBV19, with D possibly matching TRBD1 (6 bases). The sequenced sample consisted of peripheral blood. The source of this sequence is a woman aged 50 to 65 with COVID-19, enrolled during active disease. CDR3 in amino acids: CASGTTGLAKNIQYF. The CDR3 nucleotides read TGTGCCAGTGGGACCACAGGGCTAGCCAAAAACATTCAGTACTTC.